The 20 T cell receptor beta chains below were found in one sample sequenced in a study of technical replicates of blood from several donors. Only in-frame clones appear in the TCRdb table, and some are missing; sequencing was by immunoSEQ multiplex PCR. The sample has 84,000 or so clones; 90% to 95% are singletons. The material sequenced was T cells isolated from PBMCs. The origin of the receptors is a human donor in good health.

The rearrangement joins TRBV6-4 to TRBJ2-3; TRBD1 matches at 7 bases. Germline V gene sequence: CDR1 MRHNA, CDR2 SNTAGT. This CDR3 has 12 amino acids. V shed 10 bases and J 1 base; nucleotides not matched to a gene: 2. The CDR3 nucleotides are TGTGCCACCGGACAGGGCACAGATACGCAGTATTTT. The encoded protein is CATGQGTDTQYF.

V gene TRBV10-1 combines with J gene TRBJ2-3, with 11 nucleotides matching TRBD1. The V gene end was trimmed by 6 bases and the J gene end by 3 bases; junction bases not matched to a gene: 5. The germline V gene encodes CDR1 WNHNN and CDR2 SYGVQD (reference sequence). The CDR3 runs 15 residues. The CDR3 DNA is TGCGCCAGCAGCGCCGGGACAGGGGGTACAGATACGCAGTATTTT. Translated: CASSAGTGGTDTQYF.

This chain joins TRBV12-2 and TRBJ1-2; TRBD1, the table's D call, lacks a check against the DNA. TRBV12-2 is a listed pseudogene. The CDR3 length is 18 residues. CDR3 in amino acids: CASRLKTGRSPYNYGYTF. The CDR3 DNA sequence: TGTGCAAGTCGCTTAAAAACAGGAAGGAGTCCTTATAACTATGGCTACACCTTC.

The rearrangement uses TRBV9 and TRBJ1-1; D possibly corresponds to TRBD1 (5 bases). The CDR3 consists of 13 residues. V lost 3 bases to trimming and J lost 1 base, with 7 bases between them. Germline V gives CDR1 SGDLS, CDR2 YYNGEE. CDR3 sequence: CASSEGQNTEAFF. In DNA, the CDR3 is TGTGCCAGCAGCGAAGGACAGAACACTGAAGCTTTCTTT. Full variable domain (missing parts from reference TRBV9 and TRBJ1-1): DSGVTQTPKHLITATGQRVTLRCSPRSGDLSVYWYQQSLDQGLQFLIQYYNGEERAKGNILERFSAQQFPDLHSELNLSSLELGDSALYFCASSEGQNTEAFFGQGTRLTVV.

The chain recombines TRBV6-1 with TRBJ2-6, with 7 bases matching TRBD1. The CDR3 is 18 residues long. Per germline, CDR1 MNHNS and CDR2 SASEGT. Unmatched junction bases numbered 8, after V lost 3 bases and J lost 0 bases. CDR3 sequence: CASSEYRGRNSGANVLTF. DNA for the CDR3: TGTGCCAGCAGTGAGTACAGGGGTCGCAACTCTGGGGCCAACGTCCTGACTTTC.

The chain's CDR3 is CASSPMTSGSRTGELFF. The CDR3 DNA follows: TGTGCCAGCTCACCGATGACTAGCGGGAGCCGGACCGGGGAGCTGTTTTTT. This rearrangement joins TRBV18 to TRBJ2-2, with 12 bases matching TRBD2. Germline V gene sequence: CDR1 KGHSH, CDR2 LQKENI. The CDR3 is 17 residues long. V lost 3 bases to trimming and J lost 5 bases; unmatched junction nucleotides: 7.

The CDR3 reads CASSPNGFSYNSPLHF. As DNA, the CDR3 is TGTGCCAGCAGCCCGAACGGGTTCTCCTATAATTCACCCCTCCACTTT. This chain connects TRBV7-6 to TRBJ1-6; no reliable D call. The CDR3 extends over 16 amino acids. CDR1 is SGHVS and CDR2 is FNYEAQ in the germline V gene. V shed 5 bases and J shed 0 bases, with 11 bases lying between them.

This clone was recorded a few times. The chain couples TRBV4-1 to TRBJ1-2, with a tentative D call TRBD1 (5 bases). With 0 bases removed from V and 4 bases from J, the gap between germline ends came to 15 bases. The CDR3 totals 16 residues. Germline loops: CDR1 MGHRA, CDR2 YSYEKL. The CDR3 nucleotides read TGCGCCAGCAGCCAAGATCTAGACAGTTGGGGCTATGGCTACACCTTC. Its protein product is CASSQDLDSWGYGYTF.

This rearrangement joins TRBV2 to TRBJ2-7; 9 bases line up with TRBD1. The CDR3 totals 14 residues. Trimming removed 2 bases from V and 7 bases from J; junction bases left unmatched: 6. Per the germline V gene, CDR1 is SNHLY and CDR2 is FYNNEI. The CDR3 DNA sequence: TGTGCCAGCAGTGAATCGCGACAGGGGGTTGAGCAGTACTTC. It encodes CASSESRQGVEQYF.

This clone was counted a single time. The chain recombines TRBV7-9 with TRBJ2-1; 9 nucleotides line up with TRBD2. Trimming at V came to 0 bases and at J to 12 bases, leaving 15 bases not matched to a gene. Germline V gene lookup returns CDR1 SEHNR and CDR2 FQNEAQ (reference sequence). CDR3 length: 17 residues. The CDR3 DNA reads as TGTGCCAGCAGCTTAGCGTACCTTGGGGCTAGCGGGAAAGGGCAGTTCTTC. This translates into CASSLAYLGASGKGQFF.

V usage is TRBV19 and J usage is TRBJ2-7; 9 nucleotides match TRBD1. The CDR3 length is 15 residues. Unmatched junction bases numbered 5, after V lost 3 bases and J lost 2 bases. The germline CDR1 and CDR2 sequences are LNHDA and SQIVND (reference sequence). DNA for the CDR3: TGTGCCAGTAGTATCAGGACAGGGGATACCTACGAGCAGTACTTC. Translating it yields CASSIRTGDTYEQYF.

J is TRBJ1-2 and V is TRBV6-1; 11 nucleotides agree with TRBD1. This CDR3 contains 13 residues. Germline V lookup: CDR1 MNHNS, CDR2 SASEGT. The trim removed 6 bases at V and 7 bases at J, leaving 4 bases unmatched. The CDR3 nucleotides are TGTGCCAGCAGGACCGGACAGGGGGCTGGCTACACCTTC. This translates into CASRTGQGAGYTF.

The V and J genes are TRBV6-5 and TRBJ1-5; unclear D gene. V was trimmed by 5 bases and J by 0 bases, leaving 11 bases between them. The CDR3 extends over 15 amino acids. Germline assignment: CDR1 MNHEY and CDR2 SVGAGI. CDR3 bases: TGTGCCAGCAGTCCACAGAGAAGTAGCAATCAGCCCCAGCATTTT. Amino acid sequence: CASSPQRSSNQPQHF.

The V call is TRBV5-4, the J call TRBJ1-6, with a weak D call TRBD1 (6 bases). The CDR3 is 17 residues long. CDR1 and CDR2 (germline): SGHNT, YYREEE (reference sequence). Trimming took off 4 bases at V and 10 bases at J, with 24 bases between the two ends. CDR3 in amino acids: CASSPKAGTPFESPLHF. The DNA of the CDR3 is TGTGCCAGCAGCCCGAAAGCCGGGACACCGTTTGAATCACCCCTCCACTTT.

The chain recombines TRBV5-8 with TRBJ2-1, with a possible D match to TRBD1 (6 bases). From germline, CDR1 is SGHTS and CDR2 YDEGEE. This CDR3 comprises 16 residues. V was clipped by 2 bases and J by 5 bases, with 17 bases between them. The CDR3 region has the DNA TGTGCCAGCAGCTTTCCCAAAGGGGGTCCTAACAATGAGCAGTTCTTC. Translating gives CASSFPKGGPNNEQFF.

V and J are TRBV11-2 and TRBJ1-4, with 8 bases fitting TRBD1. Germline CDR1 and CDR2: SGHAT and FQNNGV. V trimming: 6 bases; J trimming: 6 bases; junction bases outside the gene matches: 12. The CDR3 consists of 16 residues. In nucleotides, the CDR3 is TGTGCCAGCAGGGCCCCTGGACAGGGCCGGGATGAAAAACTGTTTTTT. Protein: CASRAPGQGRDEKLFF.

V gene TRBV28 combines with J gene TRBJ1-1; 10 bases match TRBD1. The germline gives CDR1 MDHEN, CDR2 SYDVKM. This CDR3 spans 15 amino acids. Trimming removed 2 bases from V and 2 bases from J; junction bases left unmatched: 2. The CDR3 region is CASSLPTGGNTEAFF. The CDR3 bases are TGTGCCAGCAGTTTACCGACAGGGGGCAACACTGAAGCTTTCTTT. Filled out from reference TRBV28 and TRBJ1-1, the complete variable domain reads DVKVTQSSRYLVKRTGEKVFLECVQDMDHENMFWYRQDPGLGLRLIYFSYDVKMKEKGDIPEGYSVSREKKERFSLILESASTNQTSMYLCASSLPTGGNTEAFFGQGTRLTVV.

The genes are TRBV5-1 and TRBJ2-3; TRBD2 agrees at 7 bases. Germline V gene sequence: CDR1 SGHRS, CDR2 YFSETQ. The CDR3 contains 17 residues. Losses at the gene ends were 3 bases for V and 4 bases for J; bases not matched to a gene: 14. The CDR3 DNA follows: TGCGCCAGCAGCTCCTCGGGCGGGAGAAAGGTTCCAGATACGCAGTATTTT. This gives the protein CASSSSGGRKVPDTQYF.

The rearrangement links TRBV6-5 to TRBJ2-5; TRBD2 aligns across 8 bases. The J segment lost 2 bases and the V segment lost 1 base, leaving 3 bases of the junction unmatched. Per the germline V gene, CDR1 is MNHEY and CDR2 is SVGAGI. The CDR3 consists of 15 residues. CDR3 nucleotide sequence: TGTGCCAGCAGTTACTTTGGGACTAGTCAAGAGACCCAGTACTTC. Its protein product is CASSYFGTSQETQYF.

V usage is TRBV4-1 and J usage is TRBJ1-5, with D perhaps matching TRBD1 (6 bases). Germline V gene lookup returns CDR1 MGHRA and CDR2 YSYEKL. The CDR3 is 16 amino acids. The V and J ends lost 3 bases and 10 bases respectively, with 22 bases between them. The CDR3 here is CASSQGGPPTITPQHF. The DNA of the CDR3 is TGCGCCAGCAGCCAGGGGGGGCCCCCAACAATCACACCCCAGCATTTT.